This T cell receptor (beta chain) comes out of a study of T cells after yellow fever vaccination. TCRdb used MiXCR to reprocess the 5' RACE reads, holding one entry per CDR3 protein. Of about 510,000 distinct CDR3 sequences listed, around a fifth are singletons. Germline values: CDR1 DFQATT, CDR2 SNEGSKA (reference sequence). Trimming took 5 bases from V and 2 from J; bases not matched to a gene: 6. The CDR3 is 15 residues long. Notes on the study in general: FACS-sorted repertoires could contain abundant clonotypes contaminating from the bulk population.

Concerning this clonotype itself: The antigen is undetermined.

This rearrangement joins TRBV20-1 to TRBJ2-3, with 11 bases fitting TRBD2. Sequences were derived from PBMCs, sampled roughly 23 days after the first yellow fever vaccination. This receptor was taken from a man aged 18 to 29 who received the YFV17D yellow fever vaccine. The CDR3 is CSAGAGLAATDTQYF. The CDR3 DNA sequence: TGCAGTGCTGGGGCGGGACTAGCGGCCACAGATACGCAGTATTTT.